Below are 6 T cell receptor beta chains sequenced from a single sample in a study of PD-1 blockade in classical Hodgkin lymphoma. In every patient, relapse followed autologous stem cell transplantation, while exposure to brentuximab vedotin differed. Assay: immunoSEQ multiplex PCR; the TCRdb copy retains only in-frame clones and omits some. Among about 37,000 clones, approximately 80% were seen once, and the ten largest hold approximately 10%. The material sequenced was peripheral blood mononuclear cells (PBMCs), taken at baseline. These TCRs come from a human donor with classical Hodgkin lymphoma.

The V and J genes are TRBV19 and TRBJ2-3, with D possibly being TRBD2 (5 bases). The CDR3 is 16 residues long. CDR1 and CDR2 (germline): LNHDA, SQIVND (reference sequence). The ends were cut back, 2 bases at V and 2 bases at J, with 14 bases in the middle. The CDR3 DNA follows: TGTGCCAGTAGTATAAGCAGAGGGCGGCTCACAGATACGCAGTATTTT. This translates into CASSISRGRLTDTQYF.

The rearrangement joins TRBV30 to TRBJ2-3, with 15 nucleotides matching TRBD2. CDR3 length: 14 amino acids. The trim removed 4 bases at V and 9 bases at J, leaving 5 bases unmatched. Germline CDR1 GTSNPN, CDR2 SVGIG (reference sequence). DNA of the CDR3: TGTGCCTGGACGTGGACTAGCGGGAGGGAGACGCAGTATTTT. It codes for CAWTWTSGRETQYF.

The chain carries TRBV7-9 and TRBJ2-7; the D gene is possibly TRBD1 (6 bases). Germline CDR1 SEHNR, CDR2 FQNEAQ (reference sequence). The CDR3 extends over 16 amino acids. V lost 5 bases to trimming and J lost 3 bases, with 20 bases between them. CDR3 region: CASSTSLLHRDYEQYF. CDR3 DNA: TGTGCCAGCAGCACCAGCTTACTTCACAGGGACTACGAGCAGTACTTC.

V gene TRBV27 combines with J gene TRBJ1-2; TRBD1 aligns across 10 bases. The CDR3 is 14 residues long. V lost 6 bases, J lost 8 bases, and 9 bases stayed unmatched. Germline CDR1 MNHEY, CDR2 SMNVEV (reference sequence). CDR3 region: CASSPWDRGRGYTF. CDR3 coding DNA: TGTGCCAGCAGCCCGTGGGACAGGGGTCGAGGCTACACCTTC.

The chain couples TRBV19 to TRBJ1-2; D is unresolved. CDR3 length equals 12 residues. V gave up 1 base and J gave up 8 bases, with 8 bases separating them. Germline-derived CDR1 and CDR2 are LNHDA and SQIVND (reference sequence). CDR3 nucleotide sequence: TGTGCCAGTAGTATAGTTGGAGGGGGCTACACCTTC. Its translation is CASSIVGGGYTF.

This chain uses TRBV7-2 with TRBJ2-5, with 14 bases fitting TRBD2. This CDR3 has 14 amino acids. Germline lookup yields CDR1 SGHTA and CDR2 FQGNSA. Trimming took 3 bases from V and 11 from J; bases not matched to a gene: 5. This CDR3 is CASSFGLAGGKQYF. In nucleotides, the CDR3 is TGTGCCAGCAGCTTTGGACTAGCGGGAGGAAAGCAGTACTTC.